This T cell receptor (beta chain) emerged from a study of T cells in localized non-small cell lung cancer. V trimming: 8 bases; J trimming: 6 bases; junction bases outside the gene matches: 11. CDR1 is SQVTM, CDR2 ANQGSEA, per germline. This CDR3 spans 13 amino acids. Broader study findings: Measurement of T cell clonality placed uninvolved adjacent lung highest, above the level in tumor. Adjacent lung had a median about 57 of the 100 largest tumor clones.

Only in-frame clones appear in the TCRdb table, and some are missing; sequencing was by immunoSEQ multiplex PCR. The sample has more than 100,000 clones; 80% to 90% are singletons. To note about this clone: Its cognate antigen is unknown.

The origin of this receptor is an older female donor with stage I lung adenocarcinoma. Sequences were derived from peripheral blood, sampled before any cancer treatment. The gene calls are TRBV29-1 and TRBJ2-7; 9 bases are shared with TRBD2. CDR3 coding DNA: TGCAGCTACCAGCGGGAGGTTTACTCCGAGCAGTACTTC. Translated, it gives CSYQREVYSEQYF.